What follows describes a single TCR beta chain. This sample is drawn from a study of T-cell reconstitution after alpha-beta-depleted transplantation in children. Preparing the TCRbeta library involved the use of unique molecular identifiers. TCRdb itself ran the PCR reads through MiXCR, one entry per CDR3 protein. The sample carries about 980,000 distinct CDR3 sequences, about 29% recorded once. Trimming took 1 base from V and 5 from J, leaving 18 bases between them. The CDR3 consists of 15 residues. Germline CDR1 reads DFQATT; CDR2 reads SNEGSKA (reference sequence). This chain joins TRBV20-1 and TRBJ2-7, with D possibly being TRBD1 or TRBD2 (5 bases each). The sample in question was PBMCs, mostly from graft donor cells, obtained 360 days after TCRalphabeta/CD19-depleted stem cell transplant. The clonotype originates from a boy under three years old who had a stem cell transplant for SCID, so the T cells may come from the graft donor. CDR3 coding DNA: TGCAGTGCTAGAGTGGGAGTGAGGGGTCTCAACGAGCAGTACTTC. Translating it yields CSARVGVRGLNEQYF.